This is a list of T cell receptor beta chains from one sample in a study. TCRdb re-called the 5' RACE reads through MiXCR, storing one row per CDR3 protein. The top ten hold just over 4% of the sample, which has 35,000 to 50,000 distinct CDR3 sequences, about 32% seen once. The sequenced sample was tumor-infiltrating memory CD4+ T cells sorted from the breast tumor. The source is a female donor with breast cancer. CDR3s leave out the opening cysteine and the closing phenylalanine or tryptophan.

j_call,v_call,cdr3_aa
TRBJ2-7,TRBV7-2,ASSFGQAGMNEQY
TRBJ2-7,TRBV29-1,SVDDAGNEQY
TRBJ2-3,TRBV10-3,AISESHDRRI
TRBJ1-2,TRBV12-3/TRBV12-4,ASSFMDSSGGYT
TRBJ2-7,TRBV2,ASSEALGLAGYEQY
TRBJ2-3,TRBV6-1,ASRRTGTINTDTQY
TRBJ1-1,TRBV20-1,SARPPGGGNTEAF
TRBJ2-1,TRBV29-1,SVTPSGRGYNGQF
TRBJ2-3,TRBV7-3,ASSLGARDTQY
TRBJ2-3,TRBV7-3,ASSLNRGTDTQY
TRBJ2-3,TRBV5-1,ASSLGTSGSTDTQY
TRBJ2-5,TRBV7-2,ASSLNPPSGGETQY
TRBJ1-2,TRBV20-1,SASDRDNGYT
TRBJ2-3,TRBV18,ASPKGQGADTQY
TRBJ1-1,TRBV6-5,ASSGDRGNTEAF
TRBJ2-7,TRBV6-6,ASSNPDRGLYEQY
TRBJ2-7,TRBV6-5,ASSYTESYEQY
TRBJ1-5,TRBV27,ASSLASHSINQPQH
TRBJ2-7,TRBV28,ASSHRDRVLRTYEQY
TRBJ1-1,TRBV5-1,ASSFWSGGTEAF
TRBJ1-5,TRBV20-1,SARDQGTGGPSNQPQH
TRBJ2-5,TRBV12-3/TRBV12-4,ASSLTGVRETQY
TRBJ2-7,TRBV5-1,ASSLAQDPYEQY
TRBJ1-1,TRBV4-2,ASSPLISATEAF
TRBJ2-1,TRBV6-2/TRBV6-3,ASSYSPDEQF
TRBJ1-1,TRBV12-3/TRBV12-4,ASSLGGDTEAF
TRBJ1-5,TRBV28,ASSPYMQPQH
TRBJ1-2,TRBV6-1,ASSERDGYT
TRBJ2-7,TRBV7-9,ASSPSGGGPSYEQY
TRBJ2-7,TRBV7-9,ASSLIAGGDRSYEQY
TRBJ2-7,TRBV30,AWSAGTDFTYEQY